This is a list of T cell receptor beta chains from one sample in a study of vaccination effects on CD4 cells after COVID-19. Sequencing used immunoSEQ multiplex PCR; TCRdb keeps in-frame clones, though not all of them. The sample includes about 47,000 clones, 55% to 75% seen only once; the top ten take 6.5% to 7.5%. No antigens are known for them. The specimen was CD4+ T cells from PBMCs cultured without peptide, collected after COVID-19 vaccination. The receptors originated from a human donor who received a COVID-19 vaccine. Each CDR3 is given without its conserved first and last residue. Fields, in order: V gene, J gene, D gene, CDR3 protein. The D gene is left open where the match is weak.

V gene: TRBV27
J gene: TRBJ1-5
D gene: .
CDR3 protein: ASSLSGLSNQPQH

V gene: TRBV30
J gene: TRBJ1-2
D gene: .
CDR3 protein: AWSVSQNYGYT

V gene: TRBV7-9
J gene: TRBJ2-7
D gene: TRBD2
CDR3 protein: ASSTGTRKFREQY

V gene: TRBV27
J gene: TRBJ1-6
D gene: .
CDR3 protein: ASRFSVGNSPLH

V gene: TRBV12-5
J gene: TRBJ1-1
D gene: .
CDR3 protein: ASGRTSMNTEAF

V gene: TRBV7-2
J gene: TRBJ2-7
D gene: TRBD1
CDR3 protein: ASSLGQGAFEQY

V gene: TRBV5-4
J gene: TRBJ2-7
D gene: TRBD2
CDR3 protein: ASSLSGLGYYEQY

V gene: TRBV11-2
J gene: TRBJ1-1
D gene: TRBD1
CDR3 protein: ASSPWTGVNTEAF

V gene: TRBV5-5
J gene: TRBJ2-7
D gene: TRBD2
CDR3 protein: ASSLGGQRGHYEQY

V gene: TRBV27
J gene: TRBJ1-4
D gene: TRBD1
CDR3 protein: ASSLTRQGRNEKLF

V gene: TRBV6-5
J gene: TRBJ2-7
D gene: TRBD2
CDR3 protein: ASRGAGVSYEQY

V gene: TRBV5-1
J gene: TRBJ2-4
D gene: .
CDR3 protein: ASSSYSPGLAKNIQY

V gene: TRBV5-4
J gene: TRBJ2-3
D gene: TRBD2
CDR3 protein: ASSPTSGRFTDTQY

V gene: TRBV12-5
J gene: TRBJ1-3
D gene: .
CDR3 protein: ASGLSGTTIY

V gene: TRBV6-2/TRBV6-3
J gene: TRBJ2-7
D gene: TRBD2
CDR3 protein: ASSTFTGRAYYEQY

V gene: TRBV14
J gene: TRBJ2-2
D gene: .
CDR3 protein: ASSPDSRELF

V gene: TRBV5-6
J gene: TRBJ1-3
D gene: TRBD1
CDR3 protein: ASSLVGDRGPGNTIY

V gene: TRBV7-9
J gene: TRBJ2-3
D gene: TRBD2
CDR3 protein: ASSSSSGGIRDTQY

V gene: TRBV4-1
J gene: TRBJ2-3
D gene: .
CDR3 protein: ASSQDKRGHPRVADTQY

V gene: TRBV2
J gene: TRBJ2-2
D gene: .
CDR3 protein: ASTVAGELF

V gene: TRBV4-1
J gene: TRBJ1-1
D gene: .
CDR3 protein: ASRSGGQVNTEAF

V gene: TRBV7-9
J gene: TRBJ2-5
D gene: .
CDR3 protein: ASTPLGGETQY

V gene: TRBV6-5
J gene: TRBJ2-3
D gene: TRBD2
CDR3 protein: ASSYQAGPVTDTQY

V gene: TRBV6-6
J gene: TRBJ1-1
D gene: .
CDR3 protein: ASSPGADSNTEAF

V gene: TRBV6-6
J gene: TRBJ1-1
D gene: .
CDR3 protein: ASSTHMNTEAF

V gene: TRBV5-6
J gene: TRBJ2-7
D gene: .
CDR3 protein: ASSLEYRDYEQY

V gene: TRBV5-4
J gene: TRBJ2-5
D gene: .
CDR3 protein: ASSWDRGETQY

V gene: TRBV6-5
J gene: TRBJ1-1
D gene: .
CDR3 protein: ASSYTPAVLNTEAF

V gene: TRBV10-3
J gene: TRBJ2-3
D gene: .
CDR3 protein: AISDQSSTDTQY